Sequencing of this T cell receptor (beta chain) was carried out in a study of shared clonotypes between healthy human individuals. Donors had no recently reported acute infections or vaccinations and were HIV-negative. Trimming shortened V by 1 base and J by 4 bases, and 7 bases separated the two germline ends. The CDR3 contains 13 residues. CDR1 is SGHTA, CDR2 FQGNSA, per germline. Profiling relied on immunoSEQ multiplex PCR, and the TCRdb table lists in-frame clones only, not all of them. The repertoire holds over 850,000 clones, with 78% as singletons. This clonotype originated in a man younger than 35 in good health. Some clones in this sample may be carry-over from other donors' samples. Sequencing was performed on memory CD4+ T cells from PBMCs. Sample subset: CD45RA-negative fraction. V and J are TRBV7-2 and TRBJ2-5; D is perhaps TRBD2 (5 bases). The CDR3 spells CASSLEGVETQYF. For the CDR3, the DNA is TGTGCCAGCAGCTTAGAGGGAGTAGAGACCCAGTACTTC.